Below are 9 T cell receptor beta chains sequenced from a single sample in a study of blood T cell repertoires in COVID-19 (dated by TCRdb to 2019 to 2021). Libraries were constructed by the immunoSEQ multiplex PCR assay. TCRdb limited this immuneACCESS table to in-frame rearrangements with V and J called. A share of clones is missing; checked studies link under half to unresolved V genes, and the rest is unexplained. The sample profile shows about 42,000 clones; nearly 90% of them were found once. The leading ten clones occupy 2.5% to 3.5% of the sample. The specimen was peripheral blood. The receptors derive from a man between 45 and 60 years old with active COVID-19.

The chain is built from TRBV7-8 and TRBJ2-1; unclear D gene. With 2 bases removed from V and 0 bases from J, the gap between germline ends came to 14 bases. This CDR3 contains 17 residues. Germline assignment: CDR1 SGHVS and CDR2 FQNEAQ. The CDR3 spells CASSLKSYRDSYNEQFF. DNA of the CDR3: TGTGCCAGCAGCTTAAAGTCATACAGAGACTCCTACAATGAGCAGTTCTTC.

This chain connects TRBV3-1 (or the pseudogene TRBV3-2) to TRBJ2-7; 7 positions match TRBD2. CDR3 length equals 14 residues. V dropped 1 base and J dropped 3; count of bases not matched to a gene: 3. Germline CDR1 reads LGHDT; CDR2 reads YNNKEL (reference sequence). The CDR3 is CASSQVPGGYEQYF. CDR3 in DNA: TGTGCCAGCAGCCAAGTCCCGGGGGGCTACGAGCAGTACTTC.

The chain has TRBV11-2 and TRBJ1-3; 7 bases fit TRBD1. Germline CDR1 reads SGHAT; CDR2 reads FQNNGV. This CDR3 spans 15 amino acids. The J segment lost 3 bases and the V segment lost 5 bases, leaving 7 bases of the junction unmatched. The CDR3: CASSRDRASGNTIYF. In DNA, the CDR3 is TGTGCCAGCAGCCGCGACAGGGCCAGTGGAAACACCATATATTTT.

The genes are TRBV6-5 and TRBJ1-1; TRBD1 matches 8 bases. The germline V gene has CDR1 MNHEY and CDR2 SVGAGI. After removal of 6 bases from V and 11 bases from J, the junction contained 14 bases not matched to a gene. CDR3 length: 14 amino acids. The CDR3 sequence is CASRPKTLQGVAFF. For the CDR3, the DNA is TGTGCCAGCAGGCCCAAAACGTTACAGGGGGTGGCTTTCTTT.

The chain carries TRBV6-6 and TRBJ2-7; TRBD2 agrees at 8 bases. The germline gives CDR1 MNHNY, CDR2 SVGAGI (reference sequence). This CDR3 is 14 amino acids long. V was pared by 6 bases and J by 2 bases, with 6 bases of the junction left unmatched. CDR3 nucleotide sequence: TGTGCCAGCAGAGGCGGGGGGAGAACCTACGAGCAGTACTTC. Protein sequence: CASRGGGRTYEQYF.

This clone was detected a few times. The DNA for the CDR3 is TGTGCCATCAGTGACAGCGGGGGTCCCAAAGAGACCCAGTACTTC. It encodes CAISDSGGPKETQYF. The chain carries TRBV10-3 and TRBJ2-5, with 8 nucleotides matching TRBD2. V shed 3 bases, J shed 3 bases, and the junction held 6 bases outside the gene matches. Germline V gives CDR1 ENHRY, CDR2 SYGVKD. The CDR3 loop spans 15 amino acids.

V and J are TRBV2 and TRBJ2-7; unclear D gene. From germline, CDR1 is SNHLY and CDR2 FYNNEI. This CDR3 is built from 15 residues. With 1 base removed from V and 0 bases from J, the gap between germline ends came to 10 bases. CDR3 in amino acids: CASSEGQISSYEQYF. CDR3 DNA sequence: TGTGCCAGCAGTGAAGGGCAGATCAGCTCCTACGAGCAGTACTTC.

V is TRBV18 and J is TRBJ1-1, with no clear D. The CDR3 is made up of 13 amino acids. The V end was cut by 6 bases, the J end by 1 base, with 9 bases between. From germline, CDR1 is KGHSH and CDR2 LQKENI. CDR3 coding DNA: TGTGCCAGCTCTCTCCACAAGAACACTGAAGCTTTCTTT. It translates to CASSLHKNTEAFF.

V and J are TRBV6-2 or TRBV6-3 and TRBJ2-1; D is perhaps TRBD1 (5 bases). In germline, CDR1 is MNHEY, CDR2 SVGEGT. Between the trimmed V and J ends, which lost 4 bases and 7 bases, there was a span of 11 bases. This CDR3 region has 13 residues. The CDR3 here is CASSFPNRNEQFF. In nucleotides, the CDR3 is TGTGCCAGCAGTTTCCCGAACAGGAATGAGCAGTTCTTC.